The present T cell receptor beta chain was sequenced within a study of blood T cells in healthy people across ages. Findings of the study overall: Comparison with aged donors showed that long-lived donors had more naive CD4+ cells and higher diversity. Naive and antigen-experienced cells were not separated, limiting conclusive comparison.

As to this clonotype: Its antigen is as yet unknown.

For every donor, a draw yielded roughly 9.3 milliliters of peripheral blood. The CDR3 is 12 residues long. CDR1 and CDR2 from the germline V gene are MNHEY and SVGEGT. The germline V and J ends were trimmed by 5 bases and 14 bases, with 16 bases remaining between them. PCR was performed a second time for roughly 7 to 11 cycles using a sample-barcoded 5' primer and a J-beta primer mix. From the 5' RACE reads, TCRdb called clonotypes with MiXCR, one entry per CDR3 protein. In the table there are about 780,000 distinct CDR3 sequences, about half of which are singletons. V is TRBV6-2 or TRBV6-3 and J is TRBJ2-1; no clear D gene. This clonotype originated in an older man in good health. Sequencing was carried out using blood. The CDR3 DNA follows: TGTGCCAGCAGTCGGTCTGGTCCGTTGGAGTTCTTC. The encoded protein is CASSRSGPLEFF.